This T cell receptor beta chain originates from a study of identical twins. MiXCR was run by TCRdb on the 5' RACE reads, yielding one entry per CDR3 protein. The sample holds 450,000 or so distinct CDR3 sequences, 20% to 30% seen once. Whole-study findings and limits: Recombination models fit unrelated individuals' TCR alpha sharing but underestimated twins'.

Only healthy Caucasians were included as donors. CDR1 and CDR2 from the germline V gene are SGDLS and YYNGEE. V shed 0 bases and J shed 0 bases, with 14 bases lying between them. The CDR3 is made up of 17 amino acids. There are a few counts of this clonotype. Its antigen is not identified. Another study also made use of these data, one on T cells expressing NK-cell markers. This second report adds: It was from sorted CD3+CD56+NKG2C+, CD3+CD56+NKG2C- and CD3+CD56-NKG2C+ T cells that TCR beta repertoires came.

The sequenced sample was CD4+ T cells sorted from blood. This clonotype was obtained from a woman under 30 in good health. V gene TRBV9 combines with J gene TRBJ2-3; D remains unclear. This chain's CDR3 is CASSVEEYTFSTDTQYF. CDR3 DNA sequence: TGTGCCAGCAGCGTAGAAGAGTACACCTTCAGCACAGATACGCAGTATTTT.